This TCR beta chain was sequenced in a study of T cells in Graves' hyperthyroidism and ophthalmopathy (dated by TCRdb to about 2019). The study in broad terms: Peripheral blood samples were taken at the time of initial diagnosis, prior to any treatment. TCR V-J signatures able to tell the groups apart were searched for in a discovery cohort of 90 to 100 patients, of whom 43 had Graves' ophthalmopathy and about 60 had stable Graves' hyperthyroidism. Prospective prediction of ophthalmopathy was tested in an independent validation cohort consisting of roughly 19 hyperthyroidism patients and 17 patients who later progressed to ophthalmopathy. The 100 or so discovery patients were randomly split 7:3 into training and test sets. In addition, the study compared T-cell repertoires in thyroid tissue and in blood from 6 or 7 Graves' hyperthyroidism patients. Once sampling was done, hyperthyroidism patients were given methimazole at a starting dose of 30 mg daily, whereas ophthalmopathy patients were given high-dose intravenous methylprednisolone. The paper reports TCR Vbeta CDR3 sequencing of over 120 peripheral blood samples: 43 ophthalmopathy, roughly 80 hyperthyroidism and approximately 17 progressor patients.

The TCR beta CDR3 regions were amplified from RNA transcripts. For the first round of RT-PCR on the TCR CDR3, the HTBI primer set was used together with the Qiagen OneStep RT-PCR kit. Libraries were constructed in a second round of multiplex PCR, after which size selection and purification were performed. Paired-end sequencing of the libraries was performed with 100 bp reads on an Illumina HiSeq2000. As for how the authors treated the data: SOAPnuke was used to process the raw data, with reads discarded if the reads contained adapters or uncalled bases, had a mean Phred below 15, or lacked an exact constant-primer or identifier match. COPE v1.2.5 was used to merge the high-quality paired reads, and each unique nucleotide sequence was defined as a clonotype. MiTCR v1.1 was used to align clonotypes to the IMGT TRBV, TRBD and TRBJ reference segments. The analysis was restricted to V-J combinations with a frequency above 0.0001, which together covered roughly 99% of the repertoires. A TCS score was defined as the ratio between F50 (clonal expansion) and ExV (chaos), using BLOSUM62-based TCRdist between CDR3 peptides within each V-J. Welch's t-statistics and random forest reduced roughly 500 V-J features to 13, which were used in a naive Bayes classifier (R e1071). Starting from the raw public reads, TCRdb applied fastp trimming at Q25, assembled clones with MiXCR and retained in-frame beta chains. Each record represents a unique CDR3 protein, reported with the most common genes and DNA among its rows. The V and J calls and clone size are TCRdb's, not the authors'. Across this sample there are fewer than 900,000 distinct CDR3 sequences, with approximately 16% seen only once. Around 7.7% of the sample comes from the top ten.

Study-wide conclusions, independent of this receptor: Sample size was not statistically predetermined, and investigators were not blinded to group allocation. During validation, the model predicted progression to ophthalmopathy a median of approximately six months ahead of onset, with around 71% sensitivity and around 72% specificity. Blood samples also contained most of the expanded thyroid clonotypes (frequency above 0.001), which suggests that blood repertoires may reflect thyroid immune responses. A model built on a 13 V-J signature distinguished ophthalmopathy from stable hyperthyroidism, reaching about 89% sensitivity and under 84% specificity in cross-validation and 80%/75% in testing.

Stable Graves' hyperthyroidism was defined as the absence of progression to ophthalmopathy over 18 months of follow-up. Hyperthyroidism patients were newly diagnosed, had a disease duration of under 2 months, and were aged 18 to 65 years. The study excluded patients with uncontrolled infections, other autoimmune diseases, pregnancy or lactation. Clinical symptoms, serum thyroxine and TRAb, thyroid ultrasound, and orbital computed tomography formed the basis for the diagnoses. Ficoll-Paque density gradient centrifugation was used to isolate PBMCs from about 10 ml of fresh peripheral blood. Total RNA was extracted with Trizol reagent, and quality was checked on an Agilent 2100 Bioanalyzer. Of note for this clonotype: Its binding antigen is unknown. Per-base quality was not reported, and no clone a single base away is much larger than it.

From cysteine to phenylalanine, the CDR3 is 13 amino acids long. The sequence is cut down to CDR3 DNA, 39 bases in frame from base 1. For CDR1 and CDR2, the germline V gene lists MNHNS and SASEGT. V and J are truncated by 5 bases and 5 bases respectively, leaving an intervening sequence of 12 bases. This receptor was obtained from a man aged 18 to 29 with Graves' hyperthyroidism. Recombination joined TRBV6-1 with TRBJ1-1, with no confident D gene call. Sequencing used blood. This receptor has the CDR3 CASSKNTWTEAFF. In nucleotides, the sequence is TGTGCCAGCAGTAAAAATACGTGGACTGAAGCTTTCTTT.